This T cell receptor (beta chain) was observed in a study of T-cell memory formation after mild COVID-19. Concerning this clonotype: Its specificity is unknown.

Overall study results and limits: Clones that got smaller from day 15 to 85 had even CD4/CD8, while clones growing later tipped toward CD4+. Cross-reactive memory seemingly joined, as some responding clones were found in pre-infection memory. Second-wave clones peaking on day 37 lacked confirmed SARS-CoV-2 specificity.

V lost 2 bases to trimming and J lost 3 bases, with 10 bases between them. The CDR3 length is 14 residues. Germline assignment: CDR1 SGHVS and CDR2 FQNEAQ. TCRdb fed the 5' RACE reads into MiXCR, producing one record per CDR3 protein. The sample has 35,000 to 50,000 distinct CDR3 sequences, around 6.3% seen once. The rearrangement joins TRBV7-8 to TRBJ1-1; D is possibly TRBD1 (5 bases). Specimen: PBMCs or a T cell subset sorted from them (not recorded which). The TCR comes from an adult who had mild COVID-19 (a few samples of this study predate the infection). Cell type and time point are not known. CDR3 region: CASSLQGLDTEAFF. The CDR3 DNA follows: TGTGCCAGCAGCTTACAGGGTTTAGACACTGAAGCTTTCTTT.